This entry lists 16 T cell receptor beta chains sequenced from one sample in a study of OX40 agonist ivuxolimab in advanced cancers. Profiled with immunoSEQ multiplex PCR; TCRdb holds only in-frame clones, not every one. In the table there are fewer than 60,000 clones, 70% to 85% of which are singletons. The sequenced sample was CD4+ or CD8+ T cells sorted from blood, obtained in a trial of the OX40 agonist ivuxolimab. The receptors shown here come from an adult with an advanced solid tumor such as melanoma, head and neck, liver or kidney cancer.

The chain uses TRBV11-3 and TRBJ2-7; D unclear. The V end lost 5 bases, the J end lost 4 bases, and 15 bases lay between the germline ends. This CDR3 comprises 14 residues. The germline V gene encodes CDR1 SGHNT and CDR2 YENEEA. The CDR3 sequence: CASSPGGSFYEQYF. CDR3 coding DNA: TGTGCCAGCAGCCCCGGTGGAAGTTTTTACGAGCAGTACTTC.

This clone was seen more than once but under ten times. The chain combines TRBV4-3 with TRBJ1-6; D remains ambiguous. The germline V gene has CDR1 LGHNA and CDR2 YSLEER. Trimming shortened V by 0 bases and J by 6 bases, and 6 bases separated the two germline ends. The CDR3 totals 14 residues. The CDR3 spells CASSQDYPNSPLHF. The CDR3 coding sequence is TGCGCCAGCAGCCAAGATTACCCTAATTCACCCCTCCACTTT.

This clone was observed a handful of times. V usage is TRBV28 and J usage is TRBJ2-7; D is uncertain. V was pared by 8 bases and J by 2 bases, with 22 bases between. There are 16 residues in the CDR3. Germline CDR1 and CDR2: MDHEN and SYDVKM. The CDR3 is CASPKSGSGSTYEQYF. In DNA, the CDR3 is TGTGCCAGCCCTAAATCCGGATCCGGCAGCACCTACGAGCAGTACTTC.

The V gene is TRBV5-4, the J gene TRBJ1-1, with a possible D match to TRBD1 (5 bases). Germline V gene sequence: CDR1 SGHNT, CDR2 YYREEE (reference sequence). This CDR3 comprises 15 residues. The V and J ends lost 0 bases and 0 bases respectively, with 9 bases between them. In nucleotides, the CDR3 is TGTGCCAGCAGCTTGGGTTCCAGGGTGAACACTGAAGCTTTCTTT. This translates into CASSLGSRVNTEAFF.

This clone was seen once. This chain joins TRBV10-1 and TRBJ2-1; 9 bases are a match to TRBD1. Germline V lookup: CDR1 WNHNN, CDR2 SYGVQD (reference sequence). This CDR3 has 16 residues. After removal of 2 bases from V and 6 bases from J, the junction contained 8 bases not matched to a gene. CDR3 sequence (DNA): TGCGCCAGCAGTGAGCGCGGGACAGGGCAGTTCAATGAGCAGTTCTTC. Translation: CASSERGTGQFNEQFF.

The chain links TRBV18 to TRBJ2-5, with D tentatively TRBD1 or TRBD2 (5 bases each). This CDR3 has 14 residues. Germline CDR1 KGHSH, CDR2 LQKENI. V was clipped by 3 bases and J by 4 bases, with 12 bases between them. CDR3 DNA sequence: TGTGCCAGCTCACCGGCTGCAGGGAGAGAGACCCAGTACTTC. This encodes CASSPAAGRETQYF.

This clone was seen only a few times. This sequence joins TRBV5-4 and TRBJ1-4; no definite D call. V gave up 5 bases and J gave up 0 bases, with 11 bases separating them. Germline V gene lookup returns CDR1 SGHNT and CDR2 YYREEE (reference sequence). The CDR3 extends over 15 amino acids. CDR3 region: CASSPSGATNEKLFF. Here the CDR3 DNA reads TGTGCCAGCAGTCCATCGGGAGCAACTAATGAAAAACTGTTTTTT.

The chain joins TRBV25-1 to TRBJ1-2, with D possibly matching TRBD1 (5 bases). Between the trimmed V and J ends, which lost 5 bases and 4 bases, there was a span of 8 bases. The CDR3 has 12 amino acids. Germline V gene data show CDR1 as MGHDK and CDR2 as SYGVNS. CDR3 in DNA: TGTGCCAGCAGTCGAGGGACCTATGGCTACACCTTC. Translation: CASSRGTYGYTF.

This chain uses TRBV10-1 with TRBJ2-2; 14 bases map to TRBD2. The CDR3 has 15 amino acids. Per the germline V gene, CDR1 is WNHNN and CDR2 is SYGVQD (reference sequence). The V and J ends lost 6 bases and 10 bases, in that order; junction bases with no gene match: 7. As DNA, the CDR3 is TGCGCCAGCAGCCAGGGACTAGCGGGGGTCGAGGAGCTGTTTTTT. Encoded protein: CASSQGLAGVEELFF.

The CDR3 sequence: CASSSTNSVSEQFF. CDR3 nucleotide sequence: TGTGCCAGCAGCTCAACAAATTCGGTGAGTGAGCAGTTCTTC. V gene TRBV7-3 combines with J gene TRBJ2-1; no clear D gene. The CDR3 has 14 residues. Germline V gene sequence: CDR1 SGHTA, CDR2 FQGTGA. Trimming shortened V by 4 bases and J by 9 bases, and 16 bases separated the two germline ends.

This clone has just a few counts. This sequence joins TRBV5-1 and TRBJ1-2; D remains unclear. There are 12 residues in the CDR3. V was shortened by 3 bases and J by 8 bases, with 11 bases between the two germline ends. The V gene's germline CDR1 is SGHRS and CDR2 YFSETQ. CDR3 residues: CASSSSLEGYTF. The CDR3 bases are TGCGCCAGCAGCTCTTCCCTAGAAGGCTACACCTTC.

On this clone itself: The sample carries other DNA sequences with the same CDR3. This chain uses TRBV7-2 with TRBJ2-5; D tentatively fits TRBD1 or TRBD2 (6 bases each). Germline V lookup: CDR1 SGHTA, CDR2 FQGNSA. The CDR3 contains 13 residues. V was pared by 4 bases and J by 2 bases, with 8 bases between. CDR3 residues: CASSSGAQETQYF. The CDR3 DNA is TGTGCCAGCAGCTCGGGGGCACAAGAGACCCAGTACTTC.

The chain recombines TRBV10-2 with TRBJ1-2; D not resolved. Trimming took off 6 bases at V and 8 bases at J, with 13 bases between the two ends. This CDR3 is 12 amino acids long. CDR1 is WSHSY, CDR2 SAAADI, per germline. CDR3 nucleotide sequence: TGCGCCAGCAGAGCCCCCCAGGAAGGCTACACCTTC. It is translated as CASRAPQEGYTF.

CDR3 sequence: CASSALGGLFF. The CDR3 DNA is TGTGCCAGTAGTGCCCTGGGTGGGCTGTTTTTT. The V call is TRBV19, the J call TRBJ2-2; no firm D call. The germline CDR1 and CDR2 sequences are LNHDA and SQIVND (reference sequence). V dropped 5 bases and J dropped 13 bases, with 11 bases sitting between them. The CDR3 runs to 11 residues.

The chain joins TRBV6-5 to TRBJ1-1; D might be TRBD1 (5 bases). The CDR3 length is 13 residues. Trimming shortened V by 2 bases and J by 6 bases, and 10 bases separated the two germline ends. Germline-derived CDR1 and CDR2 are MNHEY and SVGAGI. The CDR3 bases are TGTGCCAGCAGTTACCAGGGATGGTCTGAAGCTTTCTTT. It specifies CASSYQGWSEAFF.

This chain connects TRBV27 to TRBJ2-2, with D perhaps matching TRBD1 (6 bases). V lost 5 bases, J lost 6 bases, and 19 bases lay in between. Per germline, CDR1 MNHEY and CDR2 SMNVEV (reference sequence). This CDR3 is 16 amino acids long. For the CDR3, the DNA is TGTGCCAGCAGTCCCTCACAGGGATCGAAATCCGGGGAGCTGTTTTTT. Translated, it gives CASSPSQGSKSGELFF.